This T cell receptor (beta chain) was recovered during a study of pediatric ulcerative colitis. Germline-derived CDR1 and CDR2 are MGHRA and YSYEKL. V dropped 1 base and J dropped 0 bases, with 13 bases sitting between them. The CDR3 totals 17 residues. The rectum was sampled with one to two pinch biopsies at colonoscopy. Sequencing used immunoSEQ multiplex PCR; TCRdb keeps in-frame clones, though not all of them. This table has about 37,000 clones, over 70% appearing once. Sequencing input: gut tissue. The gene calls are TRBV4-1 and TRBJ1-5; no clear D gene. This clonotype was sampled from a boy aged 5-17 years with severe ulcerative colitis. The CDR3 region has the DNA TGCGCCAGCAGCCAAGTTGAAGGGAGTTATAGCAATCAGCCCCAGCATTTT. Translation: CASSQVEGSYSNQPQHF.